A single sample gave rise to the 29 T cell receptor beta chains below, sequenced in a study of shared clonotypes between healthy human individuals. Only in-frame clones appear in the TCRdb table, and some are missing; sequencing was by immunoSEQ multiplex PCR. The table shows over a million clones, with approximately 72% occurring only once. The sequenced sample was memory CD4+ T cells sorted from blood. Documented subset: CD45RA-negative fraction. The origin of the receptors is a man aged 18-30 years in good health.

This rearrangement joins TRBV5-4 to TRBJ2-7; a weak D match, TRBD2 (6 bases). Germline CDR1 reads SGHNT; CDR2 reads YYREEE (reference sequence). V lost 4 bases to trimming and J lost 3 bases, with 11 bases between them. This CDR3 contains 13 residues. The CDR3 nucleotides read TGTGCCAGCAGCCCGGGGGAGTTCTACGAGCAGTACTTC. It translates to CASSPGEFYEQYF.

The chain joins TRBV30 to TRBJ2-5; the D is unclear. This CDR3 contains 13 residues. Germline loops: CDR1 GTSNPN, CDR2 SVGIG (reference sequence). The germline V and J ends were trimmed by 2 bases and 5 bases, with 12 bases remaining between them. CDR3 sequence: CAWSIRVYETQYF. DNA of the CDR3: TGTGCCTGGAGTATCCGGGTTTATGAGACCCAGTACTTC.

This chain uses TRBV30 with TRBJ1-4, with D perhaps TRBD1 (5 bases). Trimming pared 0 bases from V and 5 bases from J, leaving 10 bases between. The CDR3 loop spans 14 amino acids. The germline V gene encodes CDR1 GTSNPN and CDR2 SVGIG (reference sequence). The CDR3 sequence is CAWSVGGRNEKLFF. Here the CDR3 DNA reads TGTGCCTGGAGTGTCGGGGGTAGGAATGAAAAACTGTTTTTT.

The J gene is TRBJ2-7, the V gene TRBV6-1; no definite D call. The CDR3 spans 14 residues. CDR1 is MNHNS, CDR2 SASEGT, per germline. The V gene lost 1 base and the J gene lost 6 bases, with 13 bases spanning the gap. The CDR3 DNA reads TGTGCCAGCAGTGAAGAGCGCCCCGTGGGCGAGCAGTACTTC. This encodes CASSEERPVGEQYF.

The chain uses TRBV27 and TRBJ1-2; TRBD1 matches 10 bases. Per the germline V gene, CDR1 is MNHEY and CDR2 is SMNVEV (reference sequence). This CDR3 comprises 14 residues. The J segment lost 7 bases and the V segment lost 2 bases, leaving 4 bases of the junction unmatched. In DNA form, the CDR3 reads TGTGCCAGCAGTTTAAAGGGACAGGGGTTTGGCTACACCTTC. Its translation is CASSLKGQGFGYTF.

This chain links TRBV18 with TRBJ2-1; 10 bases are shared with TRBD2. CDR1 is KGHSH, CDR2 LQKENI, per germline. The V segment lost 3 bases and the J segment 7 bases; nucleotides outside the gene matches: 9. This CDR3 is 16 amino acids long. The CDR3 sequence: CASSPLGAGGMNEQFF. CDR3 nucleotides: TGTGCCAGCTCACCCCTGGGAGCGGGAGGGATGAATGAGCAGTTCTTC.

The chain employs TRBV18 and TRBJ2-3; 12 nucleotides line up with TRBD2. The CDR3 is made up of 16 amino acids. Per the germline V gene, CDR1 is KGHSH and CDR2 is LQKENI. Trimming removed 2 bases from V and 8 bases from J; junction bases left unmatched: 8. CDR3 DNA: TGTGCCAGCTCACCAATTCTAGCGGGAGGGCCCGGTACGCAGTATTTT. It codes for CASSPILAGGPGTQYF.

The J gene is TRBJ2-1, the V gene TRBV18, with TRBD2 matching 11 bases. CDR1 and CDR2 from the germline V gene are KGHSH and LQKENI. The V segment lost 5 bases and the J segment 4 bases; nucleotides outside the gene matches: 7. This CDR3 is built from 16 residues. The CDR3 DNA sequence: TGTGCCAGCTCATCGTATCTAGCGGGAGGTTACAATGAGCAGTTCTTC. Its translation: CASSSYLAGGYNEQFF.

Only one count was recorded for this clone. This rearrangement joins TRBV5-4 to TRBJ2-5, with TRBD2 as a possible D gene (6 bases). Trimming cost V 7 bases and J 2 bases, with 15 bases left between them. Germline CDR1 reads SGHNT; CDR2 reads YYREEE (reference sequence). The CDR3 runs 14 residues. DNA for the CDR3: TGTGCCAGCCGAAAGGCCGGGGGACAAGAGACCCAGTACTTC. It translates to CASRKAGGQETQYF.

The CDR3, as DNA: TGTGCCAGCAGCCAAGAGAGAAGGGAACTGTTTTTT. Translation gives CASSQERRELFF. The chain combines TRBV4-2 with TRBJ1-4; D remains unclear. The CDR3 covers 12 residues. V was shortened by 0 bases and J by 12 bases, with 8 bases between the two germline ends. Germline V gene data show CDR1 as LGHNA and CDR2 as YNFKEQ.

The chain recombines TRBV10-3 with TRBJ1-1; D gene uncertain. The CDR3 has 13 residues. Germline lookup yields CDR1 ENHRY and CDR2 SYGVKD. Trimming stripped 2 bases from V and 3 bases from J, with 7 bases between. The CDR3 bases are TGTGCCATCAGTGAGACAAGCGACACTGAAGCTTTCTTT. The encoded protein is CAISETSDTEAFF.

V usage is TRBV19 and J usage is TRBJ1-5; D might be TRBD1 (5 bases). CDR3 length: 12 amino acids. CDR1 is LNHDA and CDR2 is SQIVND in the germline V gene (reference sequence). Trimming shortened V by 8 bases and J by 5 bases, and 10 bases separated the two germline ends. The DNA for the CDR3 is TGTGCCAGTCGCGGGGCGGATCAGCCCCAGCATTTT. Its translation is CASRGADQPQHF.

With regard to this clone: Other DNA sequences in the sample encode the same CDR3. The chain links TRBV5-1 to TRBJ2-1; D gene uncertain. Germline V gene data show CDR1 as SGHRS and CDR2 as YFSETQ. V was clipped by 2 bases and J by 0 bases, with 6 bases between them. This CDR3 has 14 amino acids. CDR3 sequence reads: CASSFGSSYNEQFF. For the CDR3, the DNA is TGCGCCAGCAGCTTCGGAAGCTCCTACAATGAGCAGTTCTTC.

The rearrangement uses TRBV6-1 and TRBJ2-7; TRBD2 agrees at 7 bases. The length of the CDR3 is 14 residues. CDR1 is MNHNS, CDR2 SASEGT, per germline. V lost 6 bases and J lost 4; bases outside the gene matches: 9. The CDR3 DNA is TGTGCCAGCAGGCCGGGCGGGAGAGGATACGAGCAGTACTTC. Amino acids: CASRPGGRGYEQYF.

The chain uses TRBV27 and TRBJ1-1, with no clear D. From germline, CDR1 is MNHEY and CDR2 SMNVEV (reference sequence). This CDR3 is 12 amino acids long. V was shortened by 6 bases and J by 6 bases, with 11 bases between the two germline ends. Here the CDR3 reads CASRSVGAEAFF. The CDR3 DNA reads as TGTGCCAGCAGGTCTGTGGGAGCTGAAGCTTTCTTT.

V is TRBV15 and J is TRBJ2-4; tentatively, D is TRBD2 (6 bases). Germline values: CDR1 LNHNV, CDR2 YYDKDF (reference sequence). V was pared by 3 bases and J by 3 bases, with 21 bases between. The length of the CDR3 is 18 residues. DNA for the CDR3: TGTGCCACCAGCAGCCTTTGGGGAGGAGGGTCACACAAAAACATTCAGTACTTC. Amino acids: CATSSLWGGGSHKNIQYF.

The chain combines TRBV30 with TRBJ2-1, with 11 bases that match TRBD1. Germline lookup yields CDR1 GTSNPN and CDR2 SVGIG (reference sequence). This CDR3 has 15 amino acids. V dropped 2 bases and J dropped 6; count of bases not matched to a gene: 6. As DNA, the CDR3 is TGTGCCTGGAGTCCCGGGACAGGGGGGATCAATGAGCAGTTCTTC. Translating gives CAWSPGTGGINEQFF.

The chain has TRBV18 and TRBJ1-4, with D unresolved. Trimming removed 3 bases from V and 1 base from J, with 6 bases in between. The CDR3 covers 14 residues. From germline, CDR1 is KGHSH and CDR2 LQKENI. The DNA for the CDR3 is TGTGCCAGCTCACCGACTTTAACTAATGAAAAACTGTTTTTT. This sequence encodes CASSPTLTNEKLFF.

The CDR3 nucleotides read TGCGCCAGCAGCCAAGATGCGACAGTCACCGGGGAGCTGTTTTTT. Amino acids: CASSQDATVTGELFF. The V and J genes are TRBV4-1 and TRBJ2-2; D is possibly TRBD1 (5 bases). Per the germline V gene, CDR1 is MGHRA and CDR2 is YSYEKL. V was clipped by 0 bases and J by 4 bases, with 9 bases between them. The CDR3 covers 15 residues.

V is TRBV28 and J is TRBJ2-6; D unclear. CDR1 MDHEN and CDR2 SYDVKM come from the germline V gene. V dropped 7 bases and J dropped 3 bases, with 10 bases sitting between them. The CDR3 covers 14 residues. The CDR3 DNA is TGTGCCAGCACGTTAGACATTGGGGCCAACGTCCTGACTTTC. Amino acid sequence: CASTLDIGANVLTF.

This clone came up a few times. This chain joins TRBV7-9 and TRBJ2-2, with 10 positions matching TRBD1. Germline lookup yields CDR1 SEHNR and CDR2 FQNEAQ (reference sequence). The junction had 12 bases not matched to a gene; V was cut back by 5 bases and J by 0 bases. This CDR3 has 19 residues. The CDR3: CASSPRSGTGASNTGELFF. CDR3 bases: TGTGCCAGCAGCCCTCGTTCTGGGACAGGGGCTTCGAACACCGGGGAGCTGTTTTTT.

This sequence joins TRBV7-2 and TRBJ1-2, with D perhaps matching TRBD1 (5 bases). The ends were cut back, 5 bases at V and 2 bases at J, with 15 bases in the middle. Germline V CDR1 and CDR2: SGHTA, FQGNSA. The CDR3 runs 15 residues. In nucleotides, the CDR3 is TGTGCCAGCAGCAGCCGACAGAGATCAAACTATGGCTACACCTTC. This sequence encodes CASSSRQRSNYGYTF.

V is TRBV6-6 and J is TRBJ1-5, with TRBD1 matching 12 bases. V gave up 7 bases and J gave up 5 bases; unmatched junction bases: 9. The CDR3 is 16 residues long. Per the germline V gene, CDR1 is MNHNY and CDR2 is SVGAGI (reference sequence). CDR3 coding DNA: TGTGCCAGCACCCTTACCGGGACAGGGGGCCATCAGCCCCAGCATTTT. As protein: CASTLTGTGGHQPQHF.

The chain employs TRBV11-2 and TRBJ2-7, with TRBD2 matching over 11 bases. V was clipped by 2 bases and J by 3 bases; unmatched bases: 15. Per germline, CDR1 SGHAT and CDR2 FQNNGV. The CDR3 has 19 residues. The CDR3 DNA sequence: TGTGCCAGCAGCTTACCCCTCCTAGCGGGAGGCCATCTTGTCTACGAGCAGTACTTC. Translation: CASSLPLLAGGHLVYEQYF.

The chain combines TRBV2 with TRBJ1-6; D ambiguous. V lost 1 base and J 11 bases, leaving 6 bases between the germline ends. CDR1 SNHLY and CDR2 FYNNEI come from the germline V gene. The CDR3 covers 12 residues. The CDR3 loop reads CASSEDSPPLHF. The DNA of the CDR3 is TGTGCCAGCAGTGAAGACAGCCCACCCCTCCACTTT.

This clone was seen more than once but under ten times. The chain employs TRBV4-1 and TRBJ1-4, with D unclear. V was pared by 0 bases and J by 4 bases, with 9 bases between. The CDR3 is made up of 15 amino acids. Looked up from germline, CDR1 is MGHRA and CDR2 is YSYEKL. CDR3 nucleotide sequence: TGCGCCAGCAGCCAAGATGACGGTGTTAATGAAAAACTGTTTTTT. Encoded protein: CASSQDDGVNEKLFF.

This clone was detected only a few times. The CDR3: CASSFDRGPGNTIYF. The CDR3 region has the DNA TGTGCCAGCAGCTTTGACAGGGGCCCTGGAAACACCATATATTTT. V gene TRBV7-2 combines with J gene TRBJ1-3; the match to TRBD1 covers 8 bases. Germline V gene data show CDR1 as SGHTA and CDR2 as FQGNSA. Trimming cost V 3 bases and J 2 bases; bases outside gene matches: 3. CDR3 length: 15 amino acids.

The V gene is TRBV5-1, the J gene TRBJ2-1; D call uncertain. This CDR3 has 12 residues. Germline V gene lookup returns CDR1 SGHRS and CDR2 YFSETQ. Trimming removed 5 bases from V and 5 bases from J, with 8 bases in between. The CDR3 is CASSIADNEQFF. The CDR3 region has the DNA TGCGCCAGCAGTATCGCCGACAATGAGCAGTTCTTC. The complete variable domain, with remaining parts taken from reference TRBV5-1 and TRBJ2-1, reads KAGVTQTPRYLIKTRGQQVTLSCSPISGHRSVSWYQQTPGQGLQFLFEYFSETQRNKGNFPGRFSGRQFSNSRSEMNVSTLELGDSALYLCASSIADNEQFFGPGTRLTVL.

This rearrangement joins TRBV19 to TRBJ2-7; D is ambiguous. Germline V CDR1 and CDR2: LNHDA, SQIVND (reference sequence). CDR3 length: 12 residues. The V end was cut by 8 bases, the J end by 6 bases, with 14 bases between. CDR3 sequence: CASSDTISEQYF. The CDR3 nucleotides are TGTGCCAGTTCCGACACGATTTCCGAGCAGTACTTC. Drawing the rest from reference TRBV19 and TRBJ2-7, the complete variable domain is DGGITQSPKYLFRKEGQNVTLSCEQNLNHDAMYWYRQDPGQGLRLIYYSQIVNDFQKGDIAEGYSVSREKKESFPLTVTSAQKNPTAFYLCASSDTISEQYFGPGTRLTVT.